The 6 T cell receptor beta chains below were found in one sample sequenced in a study of T-cell reconstitution after alpha-beta-depleted transplantation in children. The TCRbeta library was prepared with unique molecular identifiers. Each CDR3 protein gets one entry after TCRdb re-called the PCR reads with MiXCR. Here the sample spans about 250,000 distinct CDR3 sequences, 20% to 30% being singletons. This specimen was PBMCs, mostly from graft donor cells, taken 360 days after TCRalphabeta/CD19-depleted stem cell transplant. The receptors were gathered from a female patient aged 2-10 years who had a stem cell transplant for congenital amegakaryocytic thrombocytopenia, so the T cells may come from the graft donor.

The chain links TRBV15 to TRBJ2-5; D unresolved. The CDR3 totals 13 residues. The V gene lost 0 bases and the J gene lost 7 bases, with 9 bases spanning the gap. CDR1 is LNHNV and CDR2 is YYDKDF in the germline V gene (reference sequence). CDR3 sequence reads: CATSRDLGRTQYF. The CDR3 coding sequence is TGTGCCACCAGCAGAGATCTCGGGCGGACCCAGTACTTC.

This clonotype was recorded a few times. The J gene is TRBJ1-6, the V gene TRBV11-2; D gene ambiguous. This CDR3 is 15 amino acids long. Trimming cost V 4 bases and J 6 bases, with 13 bases left between them. Germline values: CDR1 SGHAT, CDR2 FQNNGV. CDR3 region: CASSSLGGINSPLHF. CDR3 bases: TGTGCCAGCAGCTCCCTGGGAGGAATTAATTCACCCCTCCACTTT.

The chain has TRBV15 and TRBJ2-3, with 10 bases lining up with TRBD1. CDR1 is LNHNV, CDR2 YYDKDF, per germline (reference sequence). The trim removed 2 bases at V and 3 bases at J, leaving 8 bases unmatched. The CDR3 totals 17 residues. CDR3 protein: CATSRTDRGGWTDTQYF. The CDR3 nucleotides read TGTGCCACCAGCAGAACGGACAGGGGGGGGTGGACAGATACGCAGTATTTT.

This chain's CDR3 is CASSPWPSGRETQYF. The CDR3 coding sequence is TGCGCCAGCAGCCCATGGCCGTCGGGCAGGGAGACCCAGTACTTC. The genes are TRBV5-1 and TRBJ2-5; no reliable D call. This CDR3 contains 15 residues. Per the germline V gene, CDR1 is SGHRS and CDR2 is YFSETQ. V lost 4 bases and J lost 5, with 18 bases in between.

This clonotype was detected only a few times. V usage is TRBV7-8 and J usage is TRBJ2-3, with no clear D. Germline V lookup: CDR1 SGHVS, CDR2 FQNEAQ. CDR3 length: 15 amino acids. V dropped 3 bases and J dropped 1 base, with 11 bases sitting between them. DNA for the CDR3: TGTGCCAGCAGCTTGTCGGTCCGGCGCACAGATACGCAGTATTTT. This translates into CASSLSVRRTDTQYF.

In this sample, this clonotype turned up a few times. The chain joins TRBV12-3 or TRBV12-4 to TRBJ2-7; unclear D gene. The CDR3 covers 11 residues. Trimming removed 8 bases at V and 4 bases at J, with 9 bases between. The DNA of the CDR3 is TGTGCCAGCGGTTCCATTTACGAGCAGTACTTC. Translating it yields CASGSIYEQYF.